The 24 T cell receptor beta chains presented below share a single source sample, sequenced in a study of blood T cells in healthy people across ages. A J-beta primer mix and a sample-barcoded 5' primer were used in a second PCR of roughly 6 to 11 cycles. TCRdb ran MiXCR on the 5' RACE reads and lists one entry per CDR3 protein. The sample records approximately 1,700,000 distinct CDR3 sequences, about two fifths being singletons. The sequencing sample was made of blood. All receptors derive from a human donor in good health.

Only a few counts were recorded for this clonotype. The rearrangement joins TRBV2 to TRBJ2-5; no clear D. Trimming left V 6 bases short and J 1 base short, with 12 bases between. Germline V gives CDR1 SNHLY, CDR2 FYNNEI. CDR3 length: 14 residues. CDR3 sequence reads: CASSQEMFQETQYF. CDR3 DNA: TGTGCCAGCAGCCAAGAAATGTTCCAAGAGACCCAGTACTTC.

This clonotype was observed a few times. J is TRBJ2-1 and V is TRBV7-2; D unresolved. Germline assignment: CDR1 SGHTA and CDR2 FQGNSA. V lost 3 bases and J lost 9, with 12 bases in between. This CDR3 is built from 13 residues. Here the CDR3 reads CASSFSVTGEQFF. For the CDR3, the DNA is TGTGCCAGCAGCTTCTCGGTCACCGGTGAGCAGTTCTTC.

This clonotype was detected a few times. This chain's CDR3 is CASTGIAYNSPLHF. The CDR3 DNA reads TGTGCCAGCACGGGAATCGCCTATAATTCACCCCTCCACTTT. The chain combines TRBV27 with TRBJ1-6; D not certain. The germline V and J ends were trimmed by 7 bases and 2 bases, with 9 bases remaining between them. This CDR3 is built from 14 residues. Germline CDR1 is MNHEY and CDR2 is SMNVEV (reference sequence).

CDR3 in amino acids: CASSWTGTPAYEQFF. As DNA, the CDR3 is TGTGCCAGCAGCTGGACCGGGACACCAGCCTACGAGCAGTTCTTC. The V and J genes are TRBV6-2 or TRBV6-3 and TRBJ2-1, with a tentative D call TRBD1 (6 bases). Germline CDR1 MNHEY, CDR2 SVGEGT. V gave up 6 bases and J gave up 10 bases, with 22 bases separating them. The CDR3 is 15 amino acids.

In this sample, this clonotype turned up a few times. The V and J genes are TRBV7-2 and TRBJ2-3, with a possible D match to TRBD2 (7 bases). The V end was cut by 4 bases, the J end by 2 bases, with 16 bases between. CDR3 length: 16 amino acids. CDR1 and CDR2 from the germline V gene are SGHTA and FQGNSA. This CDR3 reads CASSSRRGGNTDTQYF. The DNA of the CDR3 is TGTGCCAGCAGCTCCCGGAGGGGGGGCAACACAGATACGCAGTATTTT.

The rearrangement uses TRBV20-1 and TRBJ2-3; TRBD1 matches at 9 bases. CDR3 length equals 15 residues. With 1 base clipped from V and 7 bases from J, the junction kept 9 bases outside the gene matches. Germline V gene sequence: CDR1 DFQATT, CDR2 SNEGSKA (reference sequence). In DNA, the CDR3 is TGCAGTGCTAGAGGTGGGGGGGACAGGGACTATACGCAGTATTTT. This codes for CSARGGGDRDYTQYF.

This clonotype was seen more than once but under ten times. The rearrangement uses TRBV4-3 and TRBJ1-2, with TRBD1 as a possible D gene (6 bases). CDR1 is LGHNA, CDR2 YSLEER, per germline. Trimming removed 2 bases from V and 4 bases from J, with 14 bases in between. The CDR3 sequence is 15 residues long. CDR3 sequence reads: CASSQWLGGSYGYTF. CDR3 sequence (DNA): TGCGCCAGCAGCCAATGGCTAGGGGGGTCCTATGGCTACACCTTC.

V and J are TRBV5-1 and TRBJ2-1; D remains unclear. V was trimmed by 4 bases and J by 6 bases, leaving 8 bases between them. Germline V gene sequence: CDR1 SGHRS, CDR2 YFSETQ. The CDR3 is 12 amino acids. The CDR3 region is CASSPYGNEQFF. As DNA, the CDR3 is TGCGCCAGCAGCCCCTACGGCAATGAGCAGTTCTTC.

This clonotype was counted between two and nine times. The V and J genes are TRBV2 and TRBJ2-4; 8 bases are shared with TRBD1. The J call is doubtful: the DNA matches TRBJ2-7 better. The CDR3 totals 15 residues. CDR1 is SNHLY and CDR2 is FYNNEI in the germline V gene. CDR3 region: CASSLMDRVVYEQYF. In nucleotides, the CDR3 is TGTGCCAGCAGCTTAATGGACAGGGTAGTTTACGAGCAGTACTTC.

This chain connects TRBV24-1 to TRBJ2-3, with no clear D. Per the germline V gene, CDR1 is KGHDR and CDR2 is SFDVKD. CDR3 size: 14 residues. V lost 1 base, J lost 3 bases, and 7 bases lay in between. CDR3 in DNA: TGTGCCACCAGTGATTTTCAAGAAACAGATACGCAGTATTTT. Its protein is CATSDFQETDTQYF.

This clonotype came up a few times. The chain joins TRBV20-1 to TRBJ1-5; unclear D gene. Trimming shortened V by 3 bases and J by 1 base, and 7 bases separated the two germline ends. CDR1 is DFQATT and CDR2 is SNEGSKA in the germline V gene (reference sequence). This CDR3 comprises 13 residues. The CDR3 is CSASKVSNQPQHF. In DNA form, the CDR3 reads TGCAGTGCTAGTAAAGTGAGCAATCAGCCCCAGCATTTT.

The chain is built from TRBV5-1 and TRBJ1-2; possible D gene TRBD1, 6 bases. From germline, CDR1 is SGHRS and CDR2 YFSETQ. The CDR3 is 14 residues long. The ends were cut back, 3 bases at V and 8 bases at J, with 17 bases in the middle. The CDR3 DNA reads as TGCGCCAGCAGCTGGGGCATGGGGGCGCCCGGCTACACCTTC. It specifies CASSWGMGAPGYTF.

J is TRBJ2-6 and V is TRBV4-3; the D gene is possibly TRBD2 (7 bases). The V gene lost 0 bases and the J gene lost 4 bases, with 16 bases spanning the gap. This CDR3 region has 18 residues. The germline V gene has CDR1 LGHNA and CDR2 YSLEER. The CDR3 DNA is TGCGCCAGCAGCCAAGATCCTGGGGGGGCTGGCGGGGCCAACGTCCTGACTTTC. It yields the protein CASSQDPGGAGGANVLTF.

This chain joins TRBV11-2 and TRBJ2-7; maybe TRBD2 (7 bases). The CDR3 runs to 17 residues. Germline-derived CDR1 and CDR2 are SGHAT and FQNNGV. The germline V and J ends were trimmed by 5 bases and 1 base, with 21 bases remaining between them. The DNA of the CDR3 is TGTGCCAGCAGCACATTAAGGCGGCGGGGGCCGTCCTACGAGCAGTACTTC. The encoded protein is CASSTLRRRGPSYEQYF.

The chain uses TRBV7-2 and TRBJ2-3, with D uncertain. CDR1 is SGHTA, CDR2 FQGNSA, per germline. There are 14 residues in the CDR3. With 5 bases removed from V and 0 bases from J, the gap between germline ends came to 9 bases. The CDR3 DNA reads TGTGCCAGCAGCCCCATAATTAGCACAGATACGCAGTATTTT. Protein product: CASSPIISTDTQYF.

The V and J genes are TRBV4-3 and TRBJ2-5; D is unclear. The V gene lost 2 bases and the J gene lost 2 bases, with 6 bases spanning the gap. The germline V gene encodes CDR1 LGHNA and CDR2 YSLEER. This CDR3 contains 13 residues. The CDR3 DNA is TGCGCCAGCAGCCAATCGGAACAAGAGACCCAGTACTTC. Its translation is CASSQSEQETQYF.

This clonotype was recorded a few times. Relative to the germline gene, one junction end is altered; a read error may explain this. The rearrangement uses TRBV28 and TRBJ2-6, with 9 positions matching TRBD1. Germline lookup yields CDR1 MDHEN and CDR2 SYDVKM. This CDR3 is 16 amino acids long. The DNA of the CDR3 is TGTGCCAGCAGTTTTAACAGGGGGCCAGGGGCCAACGTCCCGACTTTC. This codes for CASSFNRGPGANVPTF.

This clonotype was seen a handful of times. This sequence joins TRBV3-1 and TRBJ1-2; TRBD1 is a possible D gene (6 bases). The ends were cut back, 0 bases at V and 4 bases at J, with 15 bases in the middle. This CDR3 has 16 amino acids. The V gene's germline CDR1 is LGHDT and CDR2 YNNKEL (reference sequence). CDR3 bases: TGTGCCAGCAGCCAAGATATTGGGGGGGGCGGCTATGGCTACACCTTC. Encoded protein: CASSQDIGGGGYGYTF.

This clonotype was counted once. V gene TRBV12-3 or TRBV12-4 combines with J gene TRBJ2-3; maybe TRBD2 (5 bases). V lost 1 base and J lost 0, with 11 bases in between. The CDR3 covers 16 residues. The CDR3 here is CASSLGDSVSTDTQYF. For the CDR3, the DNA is TGTGCCAGCAGTTTAGGGGATAGCGTGAGCACAGATACGCAGTATTTT.

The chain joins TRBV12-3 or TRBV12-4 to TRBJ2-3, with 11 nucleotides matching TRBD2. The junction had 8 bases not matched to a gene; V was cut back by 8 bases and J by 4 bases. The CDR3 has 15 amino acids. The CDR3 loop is CASGLAGGRSDTQYF. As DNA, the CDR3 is TGTGCCAGCGGTCTAGCGGGGGGAAGGTCAGATACGCAGTATTTT.

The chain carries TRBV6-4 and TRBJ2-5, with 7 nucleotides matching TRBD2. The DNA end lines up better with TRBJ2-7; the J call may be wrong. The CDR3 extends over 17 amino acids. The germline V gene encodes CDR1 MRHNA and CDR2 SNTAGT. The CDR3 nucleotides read TGTGCCAGCAGTGACCCTCCTGCTCTACCGGGGGGTCACGAGCAGTACTTC. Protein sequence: CASSDPPALPGGHEQYF.

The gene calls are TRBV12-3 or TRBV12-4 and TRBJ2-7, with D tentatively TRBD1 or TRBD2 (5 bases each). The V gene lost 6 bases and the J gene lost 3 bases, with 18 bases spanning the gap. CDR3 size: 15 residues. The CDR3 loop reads CASSPGTTPFYEQYF. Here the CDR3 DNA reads TGTGCCAGCAGCCCCGGGACCACTCCGTTCTACGAGCAGTACTTC.

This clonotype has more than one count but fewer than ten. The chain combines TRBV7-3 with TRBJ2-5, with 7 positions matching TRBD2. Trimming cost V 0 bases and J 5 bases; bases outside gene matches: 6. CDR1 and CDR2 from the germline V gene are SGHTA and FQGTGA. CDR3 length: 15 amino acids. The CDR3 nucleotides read TGTGCCAGCAGCTTAACTGGCGGGGGAGGCGAGACCCAGTACTTC. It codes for CASSLTGGGGETQYF.

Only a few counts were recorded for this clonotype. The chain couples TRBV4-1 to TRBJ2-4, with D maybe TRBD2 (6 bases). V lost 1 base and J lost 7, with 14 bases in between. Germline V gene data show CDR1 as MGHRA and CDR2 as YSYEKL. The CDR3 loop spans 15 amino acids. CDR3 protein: CASSQVRGSGNIQYF. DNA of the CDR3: TGCGCCAGCAGCCAAGTACGGGGGTCGGGGAACATTCAGTACTTC.